This TCR beta chain comes out of a study of CD8+ T cells in alopecia areata. The germline V gene has CDR1 KGHSH and CDR2 LQKENI. V lost 3 bases, J lost 5 bases, and 14 bases lay in between. The CDR3 is made up of 16 amino acids. Once RNA had been extracted, it was reverse transcribed into cDNA to act as the sequencing template. The protocol was immunoSEQ multiplex PCR, while the TCRdb copy is restricted to in-frame clones and leaves out a portion. The repertoire holds 150,000 to 200,000 clones, with over 50% as singletons. This TCR came from a human donor with alopecia areata. This specimen consisted of CD4+ T cells sorted from blood, obtained at week 0. J is TRBJ1-6 and V is TRBV18, with TRBD1 as a possible D gene (5 bases). CDR3 DNA: TGTGCCAGCTCACCGCCGGGACCCGGGGATAATTCACCCCTCCACTTT. Translating it yields CASSPPGPGDNSPLHF.